What follows are 22 T cell receptor beta chains derived from one specimen sequenced in a study of blood T cell repertoires in COVID-19. Generated by immunoSEQ multiplex PCR, the TCRdb table keeps only in-frame clones and is missing some. Here the sample spans around 68,000 clones, approximately 86% being singletons. Sequencing input: peripheral blood. The receptors were gathered from a man aged 35 to 55 with COVID-19, enrolled during active disease.

This chain joins TRBV5-5 and TRBJ1-6, with D maybe TRBD1 (5 bases). From germline, CDR1 is SGHKS and CDR2 YYEKEE (reference sequence). The V end lost 0 bases, the J end lost 5 bases, and 9 bases lay between the germline ends. The CDR3 length is 15 residues. CDR3 region: CASSLGPGNNSPLHF. The DNA of the CDR3 is TGTGCCAGCAGCTTGGGTCCAGGGAATAATTCACCCCTCCACTTT.

V and J are TRBV10-1 and TRBJ2-7; D ambiguous. The CDR3 covers 13 residues. CDR1 is WNHNN, CDR2 SYGVQD, per germline (reference sequence). V was shortened by 2 bases and J by 7 bases, with 12 bases between the two germline ends. The CDR3, as DNA: TGCGCCAGCAGTGAGCCACGAGGTGAGGAGCAGTACTTC. This translates into CASSEPRGEEQYF.

The chain uses TRBV7-9 and TRBJ1-4; D might be TRBD1 (6 bases). Germline V gene data show CDR1 as SEHNR and CDR2 as FQNEAQ (reference sequence). Deletions cut 0 bases from V and 8 bases from J, with 10 bases between. The CDR3 has 14 amino acids. CDR3 coding DNA: TGTGCCAGCAGCTTAGCGGGAGGGGGGGAAAAACTGTTTTTT. Its translation: CASSLAGGGEKLFF.

V is TRBV19 and J is TRBJ2-6, with D hard to call. The V and J ends lost 9 bases and 0 bases respectively, with 9 bases between them. CDR1 and CDR2 from the germline V gene are LNHDA and SQIVND (reference sequence). The CDR3 has 14 residues. This CDR3 reads CASLGSSGANVLTF. The CDR3, as DNA: TGTGCCAGCCTCGGGTCCTCTGGGGCCAACGTCCTGACTTTC.

This chain uses TRBV11-2 with TRBJ2-3; TRBD2 matches at 10 bases. The CDR3 is 16 residues long. V shed 5 bases and J 6 bases; nucleotides not matched to a gene: 11. Germline values: CDR1 SGHAT, CDR2 FQNNGV. CDR3: CASSGKLAGRGDTQYF. As DNA, the CDR3 is TGTGCCAGCAGCGGAAAACTAGCGGGGCGTGGTGATACGCAGTATTTT.

V gene TRBV29-1 combines with J gene TRBJ2-1, with unresolved D. The CDR3 sequence is 13 residues long. CDR1 is SQVTM, CDR2 ANQGSEA, per germline. Trimming left V 6 bases short and J 0 bases short, with 9 bases between. This CDR3 is CSVSTLSYNEQFF. The CDR3 DNA follows: TGCAGCGTAAGCACTCTCTCCTACAATGAGCAGTTCTTC.

The gene calls are TRBV19 and TRBJ1-1, with D possibly matching TRBD1 (5 bases). CDR1 LNHDA and CDR2 SQIVND come from the germline V gene (reference sequence). V lost 5 bases and J 3 bases, leaving 19 bases between the germline ends. This CDR3 has 16 amino acids. The CDR3 region has the DNA TGTGCCAGTAGTGCGCTCAACAGGTTGGAACACACTGAAGCTTTCTTT. Translating it yields CASSALNRLEHTEAFF.

As regards this clone: One end of the junction fails to match germline, which may point to a read error. V usage is TRBV4-2 and J usage is TRBJ1-4; 8 bases are a match to TRBD1. Germline V CDR1 and CDR2: LGHNA, YNFKEQ. This CDR3 comprises 14 residues. The CDR3: CASSPGQGGGTFVF. The CDR3 DNA is TGTGCCAGCAGCCCCGGACAGGGCGGCGGGACATTCGTTTTT.

This clone was recorded only once. V and J are TRBV11-3 and TRBJ1-2; a possible D gene is TRBD1 (5 bases). V was shortened by 2 bases and J by 8 bases, with 6 bases between the two germline ends. There are 11 residues in the CDR3. Germline-derived CDR1 and CDR2 are SGHNT and YENEEA. In DNA form, the CDR3 reads TGTGCCAGCAGCTTAAGGGGAGGCTACACCTTC. It specifies CASSLRGGYTF.

The genes are TRBV19 and TRBJ2-1; the D gene is possibly TRBD1 (5 bases). Looked up from germline, CDR1 is LNHDA and CDR2 is SQIVND (reference sequence). The CDR3 is 14 amino acids. With 5 bases removed from V and 3 bases from J, the gap between germline ends came to 11 bases. DNA of the CDR3: TGTGCCAGTAGTTTCACACAGGACTACAATGAGCAGTTCTTC. This translates into CASSFTQDYNEQFF.

The V and J genes are TRBV7-4 and TRBJ2-7, with a weak D call TRBD1 (5 bases). Trimming shortened V by 7 bases and J by 1 base, and 23 bases separated the two germline ends. CDR3 length equals 17 residues. Germline loops: CDR1 SGHVT, CDR2 SQSDAQ. The CDR3 region is CASTIVAGASPSYEQYF. CDR3 DNA sequence: TGTGCCAGCACCATCGTGGCTGGGGCGTCTCCTTCCTACGAGCAGTACTTC.

This clone has a single count. The gene calls are TRBV5-4 and TRBJ2-1; a weak D match, TRBD2 (5 bases). Trimming pared 4 bases from V and 5 bases from J, leaving 16 bases between. This CDR3 region has 15 residues. Germline V gene data show CDR1 as SGHNT and CDR2 as YYREEE (reference sequence). This CDR3 is CASSPRGGLNNEQFF. Written as DNA, the CDR3 is TGTGCCAGCAGCCCCCGAGGAGGTCTTAACAATGAGCAGTTCTTC.

V gene TRBV30 combines with J gene TRBJ2-3; no clear D gene. V was trimmed by 3 bases and J by 0 bases, leaving 10 bases between them. The CDR3 runs to 14 residues. CDR1 is GTSNPN, CDR2 SVGIG, per germline (reference sequence). Here the CDR3 reads CAWSELLSTDTQYF. The CDR3 nucleotides are TGTGCCTGGAGCGAATTACTAAGCACAGATACGCAGTATTTT.

The V and J genes are TRBV7-9 and TRBJ2-5; TRBD2 matches 12 bases. Germline CDR1 is SEHNR and CDR2 is FQNEAQ (reference sequence). The V gene end was trimmed by 5 bases and the J gene end by 5 bases; junction bases not matched to a gene: 3. The CDR3 length is 14 residues. The DNA of the CDR3 is TGTGCCAGCAGCCGGACTAGCGGGGAGGAGACCCAGTACTTC. Translated, it gives CASSRTSGEETQYF.

The genes are TRBV7-9 and TRBJ2-7, with 9 bases lining up with TRBD1. The V segment lost 10 bases and the J segment 3 bases; nucleotides outside the gene matches: 10. Germline loops: CDR1 SEHNR, CDR2 FQNEAQ (reference sequence). The CDR3 runs to 14 residues. As DNA, the CDR3 is TGTGCCATTACAAGGACAGGGGAGATCTACGAGCAGTACTTC. It translates to CAITRTGEIYEQYF.

CDR3: CASTREQGGGYTF. In DNA form, the CDR3 reads TGTGCCAGCACCAGGGAACAGGGTGGCGGCTACACCTTC. The chain uses TRBV5-6 and TRBJ1-2; tentatively, D is TRBD1 (6 bases). Germline V gene lookup returns CDR1 SGHDT and CDR2 YYEEEE. V was pared by 6 bases and J by 8 bases, with 17 bases between. This CDR3 spans 13 amino acids.

The chain uses TRBV4-1 and TRBJ1-2; no firm D call. Germline V gives CDR1 MGHRA, CDR2 YSYEKL. V lost 3 bases and J 6 bases, leaving 14 bases between the germline ends. The CDR3 is 14 amino acids. CDR3 coding DNA: TGCGCCAGCAGCCATGTCGCGCGGGCGGATGGCTACACCTTC. Encoded protein: CASSHVARADGYTF.

This chain uses TRBV3-1 (or the pseudogene TRBV3-2) with TRBJ1-5, with no clear D. Germline V gene sequence: CDR1 LGHDT, CDR2 YNNKEL (reference sequence). The CDR3 has 14 amino acids. V was pared by 2 bases and J by 7 bases, with 12 bases between. The CDR3 nucleotides read TGTGCCAGCAGCCAATGGAGCGGGGAGCAGCCCCAGCATTTT. Translating it yields CASSQWSGEQPQHF.

This clone turned up a few times. V is TRBV6-5 and J is TRBJ2-7, with TRBD1 matching 10 bases. After removal of 0 bases from V and 6 bases from J, the junction contained 5 bases not matched to a gene. The CDR3 is 15 amino acids. From germline, CDR1 is MNHEY and CDR2 SVGAGI. CDR3 loop: CASSYSDRGVGEQYF. The DNA of the CDR3 is TGTGCCAGCAGTTACTCGGACAGGGGGGTCGGCGAGCAGTACTTC.

The V gene is TRBV29-1, the J gene TRBJ2-7; the D gene is possibly TRBD1 (5 bases). Trimming removed 7 bases at V and 2 bases at J, with 15 bases between. The germline V gene has CDR1 SQVTM and CDR2 ANQGSEA. The CDR3 contains 13 residues. The CDR3 loop is CSAAEQQAYEQYF. DNA of the CDR3: TGCAGCGCAGCTGAACAACAGGCCTACGAGCAGTACTTC.

The chain uses TRBV18 and TRBJ1-3; 8 nucleotides match TRBD1. The CDR3 runs to 17 residues. The germline CDR1 and CDR2 sequences are KGHSH and LQKENI. Germline trimming cut 1 base from V and 0 bases from J; bases unmatched to any gene: 5. The CDR3 is CASSPREQGVSGNTIYF. Written as DNA, the CDR3 is TGTGCCAGCTCACCACGCGAACAGGGGGTCTCTGGAAACACCATATATTTT. Combining the CDR3 with reference TRBV18 and TRBJ1-3 gives the whole variable domain NAGVMQNPRHLVRRRGQEARLRCSPMKGHSHVYWYRQLPEEGLKFMVYLQKENIIDESGMPKERFSAEFPKEGPSILRIQQVVRGDSAAYFCASSPREQGVSGNTIYFGEGSWLTVV.

This chain connects TRBV4-2 to TRBJ2-5; TRBD2 agrees at 11 bases. CDR3 length: 14 amino acids. The ends lost 6 bases at V and 5 bases at J; junction bases unmatched: 5. Germline assignment: CDR1 LGHNA and CDR2 YNFKEQ. The CDR3, as DNA: TGTGCCAGCAGTAGCGGGGGGGCCGGGGAGACCCAGTACTTC. Translating gives CASSSGGAGETQYF.